This passage covers 21 T cell receptor beta chains from one sample sequenced in a study of CD8+CD57+ T cells in acquired aplastic anemia. Genomic DNA, serving as template, underwent TCR beta VDJ and CDR3 profiling. TCRdb used MiXCR to reprocess the reads, holding one entry per CDR3 protein. The table shows over 150,000 distinct CDR3 sequences, with 50% to 65% occurring only once. All patients picked for sequencing had shown, by flow cytometry, an expansion of CD8+CD57+ cells. Sequenced input: sorted CD4+, CD8+, or CD8+CD57+ T cells (not recorded which) from PBMCs. Receptor source: a human donor with aplastic anemia.

The rearrangement uses TRBV29-1 and TRBJ2-3; possibly TRBD2 for D (6 bases). Germline CDR1 is SQVTM and CDR2 is ANQGSEA. Trimming took 7 bases from V and 5 from J, leaving 16 bases between them. The CDR3 length is 13 residues. The DNA for the CDR3 is TGCAGCGCTGGCGGGGCGGCTGGAGATACGCAGTATTTT. As protein: CSAGGAAGDTQYF.

This chain joins TRBV7-9 and TRBJ2-7, with 7 bases that match TRBD1. With 3 bases clipped from V and 2 bases from J, the junction kept 10 bases outside the gene matches. CDR1 SEHNR and CDR2 FQNEAQ come from the germline V gene (reference sequence). CDR3 size: 16 residues. CDR3: CASSLDGTASPYEQYF. DNA for the CDR3: TGTGCCAGCAGCTTGGATGGGACAGCTTCTCCCTACGAGCAGTACTTC. The whole variable domain, filled in from reference TRBV7-9 and TRBJ2-7, reads DTGVSQNPRHKITKRGQNVTFRCDPISEHNRLYWYRQTLGQGPEFLTYFQNEAQLEKSRLLSDRFSAERPKGSFSTLEIQRTEQGDSAMYLCASSLDGTASPYEQYFGPGTRLTVT.

Remarks on this clonotype: A much larger clone sits a single nucleotide away, making a read error possible. The V and J genes are TRBV6-2 or TRBV6-3 and TRBJ1-5; D is possibly TRBD1 (5 bases). Germline CDR1 and CDR2: MNHEY and SVGEGT. This CDR3 comprises 12 residues. V was shortened by 8 bases and J by 6 bases, with 11 bases between the two germline ends. The CDR3, as DNA: TGTGCCAGCGCCAGGGCGAGTCAGCCCCAGCATTTT. The encoded protein is CASARASQPQHF.

This sequence joins TRBV7-9 and TRBJ1-2; D possibly corresponds to TRBD1 (6 bases). Germline V gene lookup returns CDR1 SEHNR and CDR2 FQNEAQ (reference sequence). V lost 7 bases, J lost 5 bases, and 14 bases lay in between. The CDR3 runs 13 residues. The CDR3 sequence is CASTPSGAYGYTF. DNA for the CDR3: TGTGCCAGCACCCCCTCAGGGGCTTATGGCTACACCTTC.

The chain links TRBV20-1 to TRBJ1-6, with TRBD1 as a possible D gene (6 bases). Germline V gives CDR1 DFQATT, CDR2 SNEGSKA (reference sequence). The CDR3 runs to 14 residues. The V gene lost 1 base and the J gene lost 10 bases, with 14 bases spanning the gap. CDR3 nucleotides: TGCAGTGCTAGAGTCGCGACAGGCCTGTCACCCCTCCACTTT. It codes for CSARVATGLSPLHF.

The chain joins TRBV5-1 to TRBJ1-4, with 9 bases that match TRBD1. Germline values: CDR1 SGHRS, CDR2 YFSETQ. V lost 4 bases, J lost 4 bases, and 2 bases stayed unmatched. The CDR3 runs 14 residues. This CDR3 is CASSGQGINEKLFF. The CDR3 region has the DNA TGCGCCAGCAGCGGACAGGGGATTAATGAAAAACTGTTTTTT.

As for this clonotype: Without the conserved terminal phenylalanine or tryptophan, this CDR3 likely stems from a read error. The V call is TRBV19, the J call TRBJ2-7; 7 nucleotides line up with TRBD2. The CDR3 has 14 residues. Germline CDR1 reads LNHDA; CDR2 reads SQIVND (reference sequence). CDR3 coding DNA: TGTGCTAGTAGGGAGGGCTCGAGCTCCTACGAGCAGTACTCC. Encoded protein: CASREGSSSYEQYS.

This clonotype was recorded only once. The CDR3 protein is CASSYFYTF. The CDR3 region has the DNA TGTGCCAGCAGTTACTTCTACACCTTC. This chain connects TRBV6-5 to TRBJ1-2; D is uncertain. CDR3 length: 9 amino acids. From germline, CDR1 is MNHEY and CDR2 SVGAGI. V was cut by 1 base and J by 10 bases, with 1 base left in between.

The chain employs TRBV29-1 and TRBJ2-2; D call uncertain. V lost 1 base, J lost 8 bases, and 2 bases lay in between. Germline V CDR1 and CDR2: SQVTM, ANQGSEA. This CDR3 has 10 residues. CDR3 in DNA: TGCAGCGTTGAAGGGGGGGAGCTGTTTTTT. It specifies CSVEGGELFF.

This clonotype was detected ten times or more. V usage is TRBV9 and J usage is TRBJ2-3, with D possibly being TRBD2 (7 bases). V shed 3 bases and J shed 4 bases, with 9 bases lying between them. In germline, CDR1 is SGDLS, CDR2 YYNGEE. The CDR3 runs to 13 residues. Here the CDR3 DNA reads TGTGCCAGCAGCGAGGGGGGGGCAGATACGCAGTATTTT. Encoded protein: CASSEGGADTQYF.

The chain uses TRBV20-1 and TRBJ1-4; unclear D gene. Trimming took 2 bases from V and 7 from J, leaving 8 bases between them. Germline assignment: CDR1 DFQATT and CDR2 SNEGSKA (reference sequence). The CDR3 is 12 residues long. The CDR3 is CSARPGGEKLFF. CDR3 bases: TGCAGTGCTAGACCTGGCGGTGAAAAACTGTTTTTT.

The CDR3 reads CAISEGSNQPQHF. CDR3 sequence (DNA): TGTGCCATCAGTGAAGGCAGCAATCAGCCCCAGCATTTT. The chain joins TRBV10-3 to TRBJ1-5; the D is unclear. Germline values: CDR1 ENHRY, CDR2 SYGVKD. This CDR3 comprises 13 residues. V was clipped by 3 bases and J by 1 base, with 4 bases between them.

The chain joins TRBV10-2 to TRBJ1-2; no definite D call. Trimming took 0 bases from V and 6 from J, leaving 8 bases between them. CDR3 size: 13 residues. Germline lookup yields CDR1 WSHSY and CDR2 SAAADI. The CDR3 region has the DNA TGCGCCAGCAGTGAGTCGAAAAATGATGGCTACACCTTC. This gives the protein CASSESKNDGYTF.

The chain uses TRBV7-8 and TRBJ2-2; D is undetermined. CDR1 is SGHVS and CDR2 is FQNEAQ in the germline V gene. This CDR3 has 12 residues. The V gene lost 10 bases and the J gene lost 5 bases, with 11 bases spanning the gap. This CDR3 reads CATPRGTGELFF. DNA for the CDR3: TGTGCCACCCCTCGAGGAACCGGGGAGCTGTTTTTT.

This chain joins TRBV20-1 and TRBJ2-7; possibly TRBD1 for D (6 bases). This CDR3 comprises 13 residues. Germline V lookup: CDR1 DFQATT, CDR2 SNEGSKA (reference sequence). The V end was cut by 5 bases, the J end by 0 bases, with 11 bases between. CDR3 region: CSAFTGSSYEQYF. The CDR3 DNA reads TGCAGTGCTTTCACAGGGAGCTCCTACGAGCAGTACTTC.

DNA for the CDR3: TGTGCCAGCAGCTTAGTGGGGGGCTGGGATGGCTACACCTTC. Its protein is CASSLVGGWDGYTF. V is TRBV7-7 and J is TRBJ1-2, with a tentative D call TRBD1 (6 bases). Trimming pared 1 base from V and 6 bases from J, leaving 12 bases between. The CDR3 length is 14 residues. Per germline, CDR1 SSHAT and CDR2 FNYEAQ (reference sequence).

This clonotype appeared a few times. V is TRBV9 and J is TRBJ2-5; D remains unclear. CDR1 is SGDLS, CDR2 YYNGEE, per germline. CDR3 length: 13 amino acids. V lost 0 bases, J lost 7 bases, and 10 bases lay in between. The chain's CDR3 is CASSVDSPGTQYF. The CDR3 DNA sequence: TGTGCCAGCAGCGTAGACAGTCCCGGGACCCAGTACTTC.

This clonotype was counted at least ten times. The chain is built from TRBV29-1 and TRBJ1-2; 8 bases agree with TRBD1. This CDR3 spans 13 amino acids. Trimming at V came to 4 bases and at J to 4 bases, leaving 5 bases not matched to a gene. Germline V gene lookup returns CDR1 SQVTM and CDR2 ANQGSEA. In DNA, the CDR3 is TGCAGCGTTGGCACAGGGGGGACCTATGGCTACACCTTC. This codes for CSVGTGGTYGYTF.

This clonotype was seen ten or more times. V and J are TRBV9 and TRBJ2-2; D is possibly TRBD2 (5 bases). CDR1 is SGDLS, CDR2 YYNGEE, per germline. The CDR3 length is 14 residues. Trimming left V 2 bases short and J 3 bases short, with 8 bases between. The CDR3 sequence is CASSVGLYTGELFF. The CDR3 DNA follows: TGTGCCAGCAGCGTCGGACTGTACACCGGGGAGCTGTTTTTT.

Note on this clonotype: One junction end does not reproduce the germline sequence, and a read error may be involved. The chain uses TRBV7-9 and TRBJ1-1; D ambiguous. CDR3 length: 13 residues. The V gene's germline CDR1 is SEHNR and CDR2 FQNEAQ (reference sequence). CDR3 coding DNA: TGTGCCGGCAGCTTGACCGAAAGCACTGAAGCTTTCTTT. It specifies CAGSLTESTEAFF.

This chain links TRBV7-3 with TRBJ2-3; TRBD2 aligns across 10 bases. From germline, CDR1 is SGHTA and CDR2 FQGTGA. Germline trimming cut 3 bases from V and 6 bases from J; bases unmatched to any gene: 3. The CDR3 covers 14 residues. In DNA form, the CDR3 reads TGTGCCAGCAGCTTGCTAGCGGGAGTTGATACGCAGTATTTT. This translates into CASSLLAGVDTQYF. Supplemented by reference TRBV7-3 and TRBJ2-3, the full variable domain reads GAGVSQTPSNKVTEKGKYVELRCDPISGHTALYWYRQSLGQGPEFLIYFQGTGAADDSGLPNDRFFAVRPEGSVSTLKIQRTERGDSAVYLCASSLLAGVDTQYFGPGTRLTVL.